The 18 T cell receptor beta chains below come from one sample, sequenced in a study of PD-1 blockade in mismatch repair-deficient tumors (dated by TCRdb to the late 2010s). Libraries came from the immunoSEQ multiplex PCR assay. TCRdb stores this immuneACCESS table with in-frame sequences only. Part of the clones is absent; in the studies checked, under half of the shortfall reflects unresolved V genes, and no reason is known for the rest. This sample is represented by about 100,000 clones; 70% to 85% of them were singletons. The ten largest clones represent about 6.3% of the sample. This material consisted of peripheral blood, taken about 33 weeks after starting pembrolizumab. Every receptor here comes from an adult with mismatch repair-deficient cancer.

This chain joins TRBV2 and TRBJ2-1; TRBD1 matches 9 bases. The V gene's germline CDR1 is SNHLY and CDR2 FYNNEI. The CDR3 runs to 14 residues. Germline trimming cut 9 bases from V and 5 bases from J; bases unmatched to any gene: 8. The CDR3 reads CARNQDRGNNEQFF. The DNA for the CDR3 is TGTGCCAGAAACCAGGACAGGGGCAACAATGAGCAGTTCTTC.

V usage is TRBV28 and J usage is TRBJ2-7, with 14 bases identical to TRBD2. V gave up 5 bases and J gave up 3 bases; unmatched junction bases: 3. Germline V gene lookup returns CDR1 MDHEN and CDR2 SYDVKM. The CDR3 has 15 amino acids. The CDR3 bases are TGTGCCAGCAGTGCCGGGACTAGCGGGAGCTACGAGCAGTACTTC. Protein product: CASSAGTSGSYEQYF.

In its sample, this clone was seen once. V is TRBV4-3 and J is TRBJ2-7; 9 bases fit TRBD2. V lost 0 bases, J lost 1 base, and 4 bases stayed unmatched. Germline-derived CDR1 and CDR2 are LGHNA and YSLEER. This CDR3 comprises 16 residues. CDR3 in amino acids: CASSQDPSGNSYEQYF. The CDR3 nucleotides read TGCGCCAGCAGCCAAGACCCTAGCGGGAATTCCTACGAGCAGTACTTC.

The J gene is TRBJ2-1, the V gene TRBV27; 10 bases map to TRBD2. Germline CDR1 MNHEY, CDR2 SMNVEV (reference sequence). The CDR3 consists of 16 residues. The V and J ends lost 5 bases and 6 bases, in that order; junction bases with no gene match: 10. The CDR3 loop reads CASSTSSGRIVNEQFF. The DNA of the CDR3 is TGTGCCAGCAGTACCTCTAGCGGGAGAATCGTCAATGAGCAGTTCTTC.

The rearrangement joins TRBV9 to TRBJ2-1; a weak D match, TRBD2 (5 bases). Trimming stripped 0 bases from V and 0 bases from J, with 19 bases between. CDR1 and CDR2 from the germline V gene are SGDLS and YYNGEE. CDR3 length: 19 amino acids. As DNA, the CDR3 is TGTGCCAGCAGCGTAGGCCCCCCAAAGACTACCAGCTCCTACAATGAGCAGTTCTTC. It encodes CASSVGPPKTTSSYNEQFF.

This clone was detected only once. J is TRBJ2-2 and V is TRBV6-5, with 12 bases that match TRBD2. V lost 4 bases, J lost 3 bases, and 3 bases stayed unmatched. CDR3 length: 16 residues. CDR1 is MNHEY, CDR2 SVGAGI, per germline. The CDR3 is CASSFPSGRDTGELFF. DNA of the CDR3: TGTGCCAGCAGTTTTCCTAGCGGGAGGGACACCGGGGAGCTGTTTTTT.

The chain recombines TRBV27 with TRBJ2-4; 7 bases are a match to TRBD2. Trimming took 5 bases from V and 5 from J; bases not matched to a gene: 9. CDR1 is MNHEY and CDR2 is SMNVEV in the germline V gene (reference sequence). This CDR3 comprises 15 residues. The CDR3 protein is CASSPLGGVQNIQYF. The CDR3 DNA reads as TGTGCCAGCAGTCCGTTGGGGGGGGTTCAAAACATTCAGTACTTC.

The gene calls are TRBV6-1 and TRBJ1-2; 8 positions match TRBD1. The V and J ends lost 7 bases and 3 bases, in that order; junction bases with no gene match: 7. CDR3 length: 14 amino acids. The germline gives CDR1 MNHNS, CDR2 SASEGT. The CDR3 region is CASNRLDRDYGYTF. CDR3 DNA: TGTGCCAGCAATCGACTGGACAGGGACTATGGCTACACCTTC.

V usage is TRBV11-2 and J usage is TRBJ2-7; D may be TRBD2 (6 bases). V lost 0 bases, J lost 0 bases, and 9 bases lay in between. CDR1 is SGHAT and CDR2 is FQNNGV in the germline V gene. This CDR3 has 15 residues. CDR3 bases: TGTGCCAGCAGCTTAGATCTTAGCGGCTCCTACGAGCAGTACTTC. Its translation is CASSLDLSGSYEQYF.

In nucleotides, the CDR3 is TGTGCCAGCAGCCAAGAGGTGGGGAGCACAGATACGCAGTATTTT. Its translation is CASSQEVGSTDTQYF. This sequence joins TRBV4-2 and TRBJ2-3; no clear D. The V gene's germline CDR1 is LGHNA and CDR2 YNFKEQ. The CDR3 contains 15 residues. V was clipped by 0 bases and J by 0 bases, with 7 bases between them.

The chain combines TRBV30 with TRBJ2-1; 7 bases align to TRBD2. Per the germline V gene, CDR1 is GTSNPN and CDR2 is SVGIG (reference sequence). V was clipped by 3 bases and J by 14 bases; unmatched bases: 10. The CDR3 is 12 amino acids. This CDR3 reads CAWRAPGGKEFF. The DNA of the CDR3 is TGTGCCTGGAGGGCTCCGGGGGGAAAGGAGTTCTTC.

J is TRBJ1-1 and V is TRBV11-3, with D perhaps TRBD1 (5 bases). Trimming cost V 0 bases and J 1 base, with 9 bases left between them. The CDR3 sequence is 15 residues long. The V gene's germline CDR1 is SGHNT and CDR2 YENEEA. As DNA, the CDR3 is TGTGCCAGCAGCTTAGAAAGGACAAGGAACACTGAAGCTTTCTTT. It codes for CASSLERTRNTEAFF. Together with reference TRBV11-3 and TRBJ1-1, the CDR3 gives the full variable domain: EAGVVQSPRYKIIEKKQPVAFWCNPISGHNTLYWYLQNLGQGPELLIRYENEEAVDDSQLPKDRFSAERLKGVDSTLKIQPAELGDSAVYLCASSLERTRNTEAFFGQGTRLTVV.

The rearrangement joins TRBV2 to TRBJ2-7; D gene ambiguous. Trimming took 0 bases from V and 7 from J, leaving 10 bases between them. CDR3 length equals 13 residues. Germline loops: CDR1 SNHLY, CDR2 FYNNEI. CDR3 DNA sequence: TGTGCCAGCAGTGAAGCTGTCGTCGGGGAGCAGTACTTC. Translation gives CASSEAVVGEQYF.

The rearrangement links TRBV5-5 to TRBJ2-4; 9 bases align to TRBD2. The CDR3 runs to 17 residues. The V and J ends lost 1 base and 2 bases, in that order; junction bases with no gene match: 7. The germline V gene has CDR1 SGHKS and CDR2 YYEKEE (reference sequence). The CDR3: CASSLLQTSGTKNIQYF. The CDR3 DNA sequence: TGTGCCAGCAGCTTGCTTCAGACTAGCGGTACCAAAAACATTCAGTACTTC.

The chain joins TRBV5-1 to TRBJ1-1; possible D gene TRBD1, 5 bases. This CDR3 comprises 17 residues. The germline CDR1 and CDR2 sequences are SGHRS and YFSETQ. With 4 bases removed from V and 5 bases from J, the gap between germline ends came to 24 bases. CDR3: CASSQEEGGGAGTEAFF. For the CDR3, the DNA is TGCGCCAGCAGCCAGGAAGAAGGTGGCGGGGCTGGGACTGAAGCTTTCTTT. Combining the CDR3 with reference TRBV5-1 and TRBJ1-1 gives the whole variable domain KAGVTQTPRYLIKTRGQQVTLSCSPISGHRSVSWYQQTPGQGLQFLFEYFSETQRNKGNFPGRFSGRQFSNSRSEMNVSTLELGDSALYLCASSQEEGGGAGTEAFFGQGTRLTVV.

This sequence joins TRBV27 and TRBJ2-1, with TRBD2 matching 11 bases. Germline CDR1 reads MNHEY; CDR2 reads SMNVEV (reference sequence). The junction had 12 bases not matched to a gene; V was cut back by 7 bases and J by 10 bases. The CDR3 extends over 15 amino acids. The CDR3 bases are TGTGCCAGCACCCTCCGACTAGCGGGATGGGGAGAGCAGTTCTTC. Residues: CASTLRLAGWGEQFF.

The CDR3 DNA sequence: TGTGCCAGTAGGCAGGGAGCCTACGAGCAGTACTTC. Amino acids: CASRQGAYEQYF. The V gene is TRBV19, the J gene TRBJ2-7; D possibly uses TRBD1 or TRBD2 (5 bases each). The CDR3 is made up of 12 amino acids. CDR1 LNHDA and CDR2 SQIVND come from the germline V gene (reference sequence). Trimming took 6 bases from V and 2 from J, leaving 8 bases between them.

The rearrangement links TRBV6-5 to TRBJ2-1; 10 bases line up with TRBD2. CDR3 length equals 14 residues. V was pared by 4 bases and J by 8 bases, with 5 bases of the junction left unmatched. Germline lookup yields CDR1 MNHEY and CDR2 SVGAGI. The CDR3 nucleotides read TGTGCCAGCAGTTCTAGCGGGAGCTGGCATGAGCAGTTCTTC. Its protein product is CASSSSGSWHEQFF.